These 18 T cell receptor beta chains share one sample of origin, sequenced in a study of T cell changes during pregnancy in multiple sclerosis. This table comes from immunoSEQ multiplex PCR, and its TCRdb copy is limited to in-frame clones, with some not included. The repertoire holds tens of thousands of clones, with roughly 87% as singletons. Sequenced here: CD8+ T cells from peripheral blood mononuclear cells, sampled in the second trimester of pregnancy. These receptors originate from a female donor with multiple sclerosis, enrolled in a pregnancy study.

This sequence joins TRBV9 and TRBJ2-7; 9 nucleotides agree with TRBD2. The V gene end was trimmed by 0 bases and the J gene end by 5 bases; junction bases not matched to a gene: 0. CDR1 and CDR2 from the germline V gene are SGDLS and YYNGEE. The CDR3 runs 13 residues. The CDR3 protein is CASSVGLADEQYF. Here the CDR3 DNA reads TGTGCCAGCAGCGTAGGACTAGCGGACGAGCAGTACTTC.

The gene calls are TRBV4-3 and TRBJ1-1; D unresolved. CDR3 length equals 16 residues. Germline CDR1 is LGHNA and CDR2 is YSLEER. Trimming pared 7 bases from V and 3 bases from J, leaving 21 bases between. This CDR3 is CASTRDAPGGHTEAFF. CDR3 nucleotides: TGCGCCAGCACCCGCGATGCTCCGGGAGGTCACACTGAAGCTTTCTTT.

This rearrangement joins TRBV27 to TRBJ2-3; 10 nucleotides agree with TRBD2. Germline V gene data show CDR1 as MNHEY and CDR2 as SMNVEV (reference sequence). This CDR3 comprises 15 residues. V shed 4 bases, J shed 2 bases, and the junction held 3 bases outside the gene matches. The CDR3 is CASSWTSGITDTQYF. The CDR3 bases are TGTGCCAGCAGTTGGACTAGCGGCATCACAGATACGCAGTATTTT.

The chain links TRBV13 to TRBJ2-1, with D possibly TRBD1 on 6 matching bases. CDR1 PRHDT and CDR2 FYEKMQ come from the germline V gene (reference sequence). Trimming cost V 4 bases and J 4 bases, with 14 bases left between them. The CDR3 has 15 residues. The CDR3 is CASSYRTASYNEQFF. For the CDR3, the DNA is TGTGCCAGCAGCTATAGGACAGCCTCATACAATGAGCAGTTCTTC. Drawing the rest from reference TRBV13 and TRBJ2-1, the complete variable domain is AAGVIQSPRHLIKEKRETATLKCYPIPRHDTVYWYQQGPGQDPQFLISFYEKMQSDKGSIPDRFSAQQFSDYHSELNMSSLELGDSALYFCASSYRTASYNEQFFGPGTRLTVL.

The chain employs TRBV6-6 and TRBJ1-3; the D is unclear. The germline CDR1 and CDR2 sequences are MNHNY and SVGAGI (reference sequence). The ends were cut back, 2 bases at V and 2 bases at J, with 10 bases in the middle. The CDR3 runs 15 residues. CDR3 bases: TGTGCCAGCAGTTACGTGCAGGTCCCTGGAAACACCATATATTTT. Translation gives CASSYVQVPGNTIYF.

The chain links TRBV27 to TRBJ2-7; TRBD2 might be the D (6 bases). V was pared by 5 bases and J by 4 bases, with 15 bases between. The CDR3 has 14 amino acids. Germline loops: CDR1 MNHEY, CDR2 SMNVEV (reference sequence). CDR3 loop: CASSPDPGGYEQYF. The CDR3 DNA is TGTGCCAGCAGTCCGGACCCAGGAGGGTACGAGCAGTACTTC.

The gene calls are TRBV9 and TRBJ2-7; 7 nucleotides match TRBD2. The germline CDR1 and CDR2 sequences are SGDLS and YYNGEE. This CDR3 has 13 amino acids. Trimming cost V 5 bases and J 2 bases; bases outside gene matches: 4. The DNA of the CDR3 is TGTGCCAGCAGTAGCGGGTCTACCTACGAGCAGTACTTC. This gives the protein CASSSGSTYEQYF.

This clone was seen only a few times. The chain recombines TRBV6-4 with TRBJ2-1; 8 bases are shared with TRBD2. The V and J ends lost 5 bases and 4 bases, in that order; junction bases with no gene match: 1. The germline V gene has CDR1 MRHNA and CDR2 SNTAGT. The CDR3 sequence is 13 residues long. CDR3 protein: CASSSGSYNEQFF. Written as DNA, the CDR3 is TGTGCCAGCAGTAGCGGGAGTTACAATGAGCAGTTCTTC.

CDR3 DNA: TGTGCCAGCAGTTCGGGACAGGGGGCGAAGGTGGAAGCTTTCTTT. It is translated as CASSSGQGAKVEAFF. The chain couples TRBV6-5 to TRBJ1-1; 12 nucleotides match TRBD1. CDR1 and CDR2 from the germline V gene are MNHEY and SVGAGI. The CDR3 covers 15 residues. The V segment lost 4 bases and the J segment 8 bases; nucleotides outside the gene matches: 8.

The rearrangement uses TRBV6-5 and TRBJ2-1; D ambiguous. CDR1 is MNHEY, CDR2 SVGAGI, per germline. V lost 6 bases to trimming and J lost 6 bases, with 15 bases between them. This CDR3 is 14 amino acids long. The CDR3 region has the DNA TGTGCCAGCAGCCACGACTCCGCCGGCAATGAGCAGTTCTTC. Protein: CASSHDSAGNEQFF.

In this sample, this clone is medium-sized (0.01 to 0.1%). The chain links TRBV2 to TRBJ1-5, with TRBD1 matching 9 bases. Germline CDR1 SNHLY, CDR2 FYNNEI. V shed 2 bases, J shed 3 bases, and the junction held 2 bases outside the gene matches. The CDR3 contains 15 residues. The CDR3 DNA is TGTGCCAGCAGTGAACTACAGGGGGCCAATCAGCCCCAGCATTTT. This codes for CASSELQGANQPQHF.

This clone was picked up one time. This chain links TRBV5-6 with TRBJ2-7; 8 bases line up with TRBD2. Germline lookup yields CDR1 SGHDT and CDR2 YYEEEE. Trimming took 1 base from V and 3 from J; bases not matched to a gene: 3. The CDR3 length is 14 residues. Here the CDR3 DNA reads TGTGCCAGCAGCTTGAGCGGGGGCAACTACGAGCAGTACTTC. Protein sequence: CASSLSGGNYEQYF.

This clone has a single count. The chain carries TRBV2 and TRBJ1-6; 7 bases match TRBD1. The V gene's germline CDR1 is SNHLY and CDR2 FYNNEI. With 3 bases clipped from V and 2 bases from J, the junction kept 10 bases outside the gene matches. CDR3 length: 18 amino acids. The CDR3 bases are TGTGCCAGCAGTGATAACAGGGGAGAAGTCCCCTATAATTCACCCCTCCACTTT. Translating it yields CASSDNRGEVPYNSPLHF. The full variable domain, rest sourced from reference TRBV2 and TRBJ1-6, is EPEVTQTPSHQVTQMGQEVILRCVPISNHLYFYWYRQILGQKVEFLVSFYNNEISEKSEIFDDQFSVERPDGSNFTLKIRSTKLEDSAMYFCASSDNRGEVPYNSPLHFGNGTRLTVT.

The rearrangement joins TRBV28 to TRBJ1-3, with a possible D match to TRBD1 (5 bases). The ends were cut back, 3 bases at V and 6 bases at J, with 15 bases in the middle. Germline V gene sequence: CDR1 MDHEN, CDR2 SYDVKM. There are 15 residues in the CDR3. CDR3 nucleotide sequence: TGTGCCAGCAGTTTCCCGGGGGAAATAGAAAACACCATATATTTT. It yields the protein CASSFPGEIENTIYF.

The chain recombines TRBV27 with TRBJ1-5, with 8 bases that match TRBD1. V dropped 4 bases and J dropped 6; count of bases not matched to a gene: 5. Germline assignment: CDR1 MNHEY and CDR2 SMNVEV (reference sequence). This CDR3 spans 14 amino acids. In DNA, the CDR3 is TGTGCCAGCAGTTATACGACAGGGGTTCAGCCCCAGCATTTT. This gives the protein CASSYTTGVQPQHF.

This clone appeared a few times. The chain recombines TRBV19 with TRBJ1-5, with no clear D. The CDR3 contains 15 residues. Germline V gene lookup returns CDR1 LNHDA and CDR2 SQIVND (reference sequence). V was trimmed by 0 bases and J by 5 bases, leaving 11 bases between them. CDR3 sequence (DNA): TGTGCCAGTAGTATAGATTCGGGGAGTGATCAGCCCCAGCATTTT. Amino acid sequence: CASSIDSGSDQPQHF.

The chain employs TRBV27 and TRBJ2-3; TRBD2 aligns across 9 bases. Unmatched junction bases numbered 2, after V lost 2 bases and J lost 5 bases. This CDR3 spans 14 amino acids. Germline V gives CDR1 MNHEY, CDR2 SMNVEV (reference sequence). CDR3 bases: TGTGCCAGCAGTTTACTAGCGGGGCTAGATACGCAGTATTTT. Translation: CASSLLAGLDTQYF.

This chain joins TRBV11-3 and TRBJ2-7, with D perhaps matching TRBD1 (5 bases). The V gene's germline CDR1 is SGHNT and CDR2 YENEEA. Trimming cost V 0 bases and J 3 bases, with 9 bases left between them. The CDR3 has 14 amino acids. CDR3 in amino acids: CASSLEQGRYEQYF. The CDR3 nucleotides read TGTGCCAGCAGCTTAGAGCAGGGCCGCTACGAGCAGTACTTC.